This record covers a single T cell receptor (beta chain). These data are taken from a study of monozygotic twins with inflammatory bowel disease. TCRdb reprocessed the 5' RACE reads, with one entry per CDR3 protein and no DNA. This sample contains nearly 450,000 distinct CDR3 sequences. From germline, CDR1 is SGHRS and CDR2 YFSETQ. The CDR3 spans 17 residues. The TCR sequence derives from a human donor with ulcerative colitis or Crohn's disease, or a healthy co-twin of an affected twin (not recorded which). The sample taken for sequencing was blood. This chain uses TRBV5-1 with TRBJ2-1; TCRdb picks TRBD2, but there is no DNA to check that call. The chain's CDR3 is CASSFSGGAIYINEQFF.